This is a list of T cell receptor beta chains from one sample in a study of blood T cell repertoires in COVID-19. TCRdb's table, derived via immunoSEQ multiplex PCR, lists solely in-frame clones and lacks some. The profile covers hundreds of thousands of clones, with 85% to 90% appearing a single time and under 8.5% taken by the ten largest. Sequencing was done on a sample of peripheral blood. Receptors originate from a woman between 50 and 59 years old with COVID-19, enrolled during active disease. Both conserved end residues are part of each CDR3. D genes are given only for firm matches. Not all rows give a size; the values are once, few, many and, for expanded clones, a class.

DNA,CDR3,J,D,V,size
TGTGCCAGTAGTCCTCCTTCAGGAGGCTACACCTTC,CASSPPSGGYTF,TRBJ1-2,NA,TRBV19,NA
TGTGCCAGCAGCCGATGGACTACGCGGGGTTACAATGAGCAGTTCTTC,CASSRWTTRGYNEQFF,TRBJ2-1,NA,TRBV5-4,NA
TGTGCCAGTAAAACAGGTTCCTATGGCTACACCTTC,CASKTGSYGYTF,TRBJ1-2,NA,TRBV19,NA
TGTGCCAGCAGTGTTAGTGGGACTATAGGCACAGATACGCAGTATTTT,CASSVSGTIGTDTQYF,TRBJ2-3,TRBD2,TRBV2,NA
TGTGCCAGCAGCATTCTAGCGGGGGACACCGGGGAGCTGTTTTTT,CASSILAGDTGELFF,TRBJ2-2,TRBD2,TRBV7-3,NA
TGTGCCAGCAGCTTAGATGGACCAATACCCGGACAGGTAGAGACCCAGTACTTC,CASSLDGPIPGQVETQYF,TRBJ2-5,TRBD1,TRBV11-3,NA
TGTGCCTGGAGTGATACTAGCCGGGGAGAGCAGTTCTTC,CAWSDTSRGEQFF,TRBJ2-1,NA,TRBV30,NA
TGTGCCAGCAGAACCGGGACAGGGGGCTACGAGCAGTACTTC,CASRTGTGGYEQYF,TRBJ2-7,TRBD1,TRBV6-5,NA
TGTGCCAGCAGCCGAGGGAACAGGGATTCACAGCCCCAGCATTTT,CASSRGNRDSQPQHF,TRBJ1-5,NA,TRBV3-1/TRBV3-2,NA
TGCAGCGTTGAAATTAGGGGACTCTTCGACGAGCAGTACTTC,CSVEIRGLFDEQYF,TRBJ2-7,NA,TRBV29-1,NA
TGTGCCAGTCAATCCCGGGGACAGGTTAATTCACCCCTCCACTTT,CASQSRGQVNSPLHF,TRBJ1-6,TRBD1,TRBV10-3,NA
TGTGCCAGCAGCCCTAACAGCGGGGGGGCAACAGATACGCAGTATTTT,CASSPNSGGATDTQYF,TRBJ2-3,TRBD2,TRBV7-9,NA
TGTGCCTGGAACGGAGGGGATTCCTACAATGAGCAGTTCTTC,CAWNGGDSYNEQFF,TRBJ2-1,NA,TRBV30,NA
TGTGCCAGCAGCTTAGGTGGGGGCAGATACGAGCAGTACTTC,CASSLGGGRYEQYF,TRBJ2-7,NA,TRBV11-2,once
TGTGCCACCAGTGATCCCCGGGAGGCCTCCTACGAGCAGTACTTC,CATSDPREASYEQYF,TRBJ2-7,TRBD2,TRBV24-1,NA
TGTGCCAGTAGTGATTCGCGGGGGATACAGGATACGCAGTATTTT,CASSDSRGIQDTQYF,TRBJ2-3,TRBD2,TRBV19,NA
TGTGCCAGCAGACCTTTGGGAGCCTACGAGCAGTACTTC,CASRPLGAYEQYF,TRBJ2-7,NA,TRBV2,NA
TGTGCCAGTAGTATGGACAGGGGAACTGAAGCTTTCTTT,CASSMDRGTEAFF,TRBJ1-1,TRBD1,TRBV19,NA
TGTGCCATCAGTAGGGGGACAGAGAACACTGAAGCTTTCTTT,CAISRGTENTEAFF,TRBJ1-1,TRBD1,TRBV10-3,NA
TGTGCCAGCAGTGATTCAGCGGACAGGGGACATGCTAACTATGGCTACACCTTC,CASSDSADRGHANYGYTF,TRBJ1-2,TRBD1,TRBV2,NA
TGTGCCAGCAGCTTATACACAGGGGCCTACGAGCAGTACTTC,CASSLYTGAYEQYF,TRBJ2-7,TRBD1,TRBV11-3,NA
TGTGCCAGCAGCCCCACACGGACAGGGGAAGCTTTCTTT,CASSPTRTGEAFF,TRBJ1-1,TRBD1,TRBV11-2,NA
TGTGCCAGCAGCCGGGTAGGATCCTATAATTCACCCCTCCACTTT,CASSRVGSYNSPLHF,TRBJ1-6,NA,TRBV7-9,NA
TGTGCCAGCAGTTACCGTCGGAATGAAAAACTGTTTTTT,CASSYRRNEKLFF,TRBJ1-4,NA,TRBV6-5,NA
TGTGCCAGCAGTATGACTAGCGGGGGATCAGATACGCAGTATTTT,CASSMTSGGSDTQYF,TRBJ2-3,TRBD2,TRBV3-1/TRBV3-2,NA
TGTGCCAGCAGCATTAGCGGGCGGAATTCAGATACGCAGTATTTT,CASSISGRNSDTQYF,TRBJ2-3,TRBD2,TRBV7-2,NA
TGTGCCAGCAGTCCGCACCAACGGTGGAGCTATGGCTACACCTTC,CASSPHQRWSYGYTF,TRBJ1-2,NA,TRBV27,NA
TGTGCCAGCACGACTGAGGGAGGTTTGAAGGATGGCTACACCTTC,CASTTEGGLKDGYTF,TRBJ1-2,NA,TRBV2,once
TGTGCCAGCACTAAAGGGGACAGAGACTATGGCTACACCTTC,CASTKGDRDYGYTF,TRBJ1-2,TRBD1,TRBV6-5,once
TGTGCCAGCAGCCCCGCGAGCGGGGCCAAAAACATTCAGTACTTC,CASSPASGAKNIQYF,TRBJ2-4,NA,TRBV9,NA
TGCGCCAGCAGCCTAGGCAGGGGGAGGAGGAACACTGAAGCTTTCTTT,CASSLGRGRRNTEAFF,TRBJ1-1,TRBD1,TRBV4-1,NA
TGTGCCAGCATCAAGGGCAGGGAGGATCAGCCCCAGCATTTT,CASIKGREDQPQHF,TRBJ1-5,NA,TRBV2,NA
TGTGCCACCAGCGGCCAGAAATACCCCCACAATGAGCAGTTCTTC,CATSGQKYPHNEQFF,TRBJ2-1,NA,TRBV15,NA
TGTGCCACCAGCAAATCAGGTCGCACAGATACGCAGTATTTT,CATSKSGRTDTQYF,TRBJ2-3,NA,TRBV15,NA
TGCGCCACCGCGAACAAAAGGGGGGGCCCCCTAAACACTGAAGCTTTCTTT,CATANKRGGPLNTEAFF,TRBJ1-1,NA,TRBV23-1,NA
TGTGCCAGCAGCCGGGGGAGGGGCAATGGCTACACCTTC,CASSRGRGNGYTF,TRBJ1-2,NA,TRBV27,NA
TGTGCCAGCAGTTACGAGGGACAACCAAACTATGGCTACACCTTC,CASSYEGQPNYGYTF,TRBJ1-2,NA,TRBV6-6,NA
TGTGCCAGTAGAGTTGGGGCCCGGGTTCAGCCCCAGCATTTT,CASRVGARVQPQHF,TRBJ1-5,NA,TRBV19,NA
TGTGCCAGCAGCCCGCCAACAGGGAATTCACCCCTCCACTTT,CASSPPTGNSPLHF,TRBJ1-6,NA,TRBV5-5,few
TGCGCCAGCAGCCTTTCAGATTTTGGGGGCAATCTCTACGGCACTGAAGCTTTCTTT,CASSLSDFGGNLYGTEAFF,TRBJ1-1,NA,TRBV5-1,NA
TGTGCCACCAGCCCGCGACAGGGGGCGCATTCACCCCTCCACTTT,CATSPRQGAHSPLHF,TRBJ1-6,TRBD1,TRBV15,few
TGTGCCAGTAGAACAGGGGCCTATGGCTACACCTTC,CASRTGAYGYTF,TRBJ1-2,TRBD1,TRBV19,once
TGTGCCAGCAGGCGATTCACAGGGGAACTTTCACCCCTCCACTTT,CASRRFTGELSPLHF,TRBJ1-6,TRBD1,TRBV2,NA
TGTGCCAGCAGCCCGTGGGGGGGCGGAGGGGATGAAAAACTGTTTTTT,CASSPWGGGGDEKLFF,TRBJ1-4,NA,TRBV6-6,NA
TGTGCCAGCAGCTTAGGGGGCTACGGAGGCTACACCTTC,CASSLGGYGGYTF,TRBJ1-2,NA,TRBV7-6,NA
TGCGCCAGCAGCTCGGGACTGTCGGTAGCAGATACGCAGTATTTT,CASSSGLSVADTQYF,TRBJ2-3,NA,TRBV5-1,NA
TGTGCCAGTAGTAGCGGGCCTCGCACTGAAGCTTTCTTT,CASSSGPRTEAFF,TRBJ1-1,NA,TRBV19,once
TGTGCCAGCACCTCAAGCCCAGGGGACACTGAAGCTTTCTTT,CASTSSPGDTEAFF,TRBJ1-1,NA,TRBV25-1,NA
TGTGCCTGGAGAGACGGGAACAACTATGGCTACACCTTC,CAWRDGNNYGYTF,TRBJ1-2,NA,TRBV30,NA
TGTGCCAGCAGCTTAGAGAGGAACGACGAGCAGTACTTC,CASSLERNDEQYF,TRBJ2-7,NA,TRBV7-7,NA
TGTGCCAATGAACCCCCCCGACAGGGGAAAAAGTATGGCTACACCTTC,CANEPPRQGKKYGYTF,TRBJ1-2,TRBD1,TRBV5-8,NA